These 23 T cell receptor beta chains were sequenced from one sample in a study of blood T cell repertoires in COVID-19. Sequencing used immunoSEQ multiplex PCR; TCRdb keeps in-frame clones, though not all of them. Of about 260,000 clones in the sample, roughly 86% are singletons; the top ten hold around 10%. The sequenced sample consisted of peripheral blood. Every receptor here comes from a man between 35 and 55 years old who had recovered from COVID-19.

The chain recombines TRBV7-2 with TRBJ1-6; 8 bases are a match to TRBD1. CDR3 length: 18 amino acids. V was clipped by 6 bases and J by 5 bases; unmatched bases: 15. Germline-derived CDR1 and CDR2 are SGHTA and FQGNSA. The chain's CDR3 is CASRLSTGGFGDNSPLHF. CDR3 in DNA: TGTGCCAGCAGGCTATCCACAGGGGGATTTGGGGATAATTCACCCCTCCACTTT.

The chain links TRBV2 to TRBJ1-4; TRBD1 matches at 9 bases. Germline V gives CDR1 SNHLY, CDR2 FYNNEI. Trimming took 6 bases from V and 6 from J; bases not matched to a gene: 5. There are 14 residues in the CDR3. This CDR3 reads CASRGDRVDEKLFF. DNA of the CDR3: TGTGCCAGCAGGGGGGACAGGGTTGATGAAAAACTGTTTTTT.

The chain employs TRBV6-2 or TRBV6-3 and TRBJ1-1; no reliable D call. The V and J ends lost 6 bases and 6 bases respectively, with 11 bases between them. The CDR3 runs to 12 residues. Looked up from germline, CDR1 is MNHEY and CDR2 is SVGEGT. Here the CDR3 DNA reads TGTGCCAGCAGCACGTGGGCCTCTGAAGCTTTCTTT. Protein sequence: CASSTWASEAFF.

A single count supports this clone. The chain uses TRBV7-9 and TRBJ1-2, with 9 bases matching TRBD1. This CDR3 contains 15 residues. The germline gives CDR1 SEHNR, CDR2 FQNEAQ (reference sequence). V was pared by 6 bases and J by 5 bases, with 10 bases of the junction left unmatched. CDR3 DNA: TGTGCCAGCAGTATTGTAGGACAGGGGAATTATGGCTACACCTTC. Translating gives CASSIVGQGNYGYTF.

The chain carries TRBV9 and TRBJ1-6; D is unresolved. The CDR3 spans 15 residues. The germline V and J ends were trimmed by 0 bases and 9 bases, with 13 bases remaining between them. Germline values: CDR1 SGDLS, CDR2 YYNGEE. The CDR3 here is CASSVGSEGASPLHF. In DNA, the CDR3 is TGTGCCAGCAGCGTAGGGAGTGAGGGCGCTTCACCCCTCCACTTT.

This chain uses TRBV29-1 with TRBJ2-1; 8 bases line up with TRBD2. V lost 3 bases and J lost 9; bases outside the gene matches: 10. Per the germline V gene, CDR1 is SQVTM and CDR2 is ANQGSEA. This CDR3 has 14 residues. DNA of the CDR3: TGCAGCGTTGATAGGGGGACTAGGTTGAGTGAGCAGTTCTTC. This gives the protein CSVDRGTRLSEQFF.

The chain recombines TRBV27 with TRBJ1-6; perhaps TRBD1 as D (5 bases). Germline CDR1 MNHEY, CDR2 SMNVEV (reference sequence). The CDR3 consists of 12 residues. V lost 6 bases, J lost 8 bases, and 8 bases lay in between. In nucleotides, the CDR3 is TGTGCCAGCAGCCCAGGGTATTCACCCCTCCACTTT. It encodes CASSPGYSPLHF.

CDR3 DNA sequence: TGTGCCATCAGTGATTTTGCGGATGGCTACACCTTC. It translates to CAISDFADGYTF. This chain uses TRBV10-3 with TRBJ1-2; D is unclear. The CDR3 consists of 12 residues. V was trimmed by 3 bases and J by 6 bases, leaving 8 bases between them. Germline lookup yields CDR1 ENHRY and CDR2 SYGVKD.

The chain has TRBV6-2 or TRBV6-3 and TRBJ2-3; 9 bases agree with TRBD1. The CDR3 is 14 residues long. The V gene's germline CDR1 is MNHEY and CDR2 SVGEGT. The V and J ends lost 5 bases and 3 bases, in that order; junction bases with no gene match: 3. For the CDR3, the DNA is TGTGCCAGCAGTATGACAGGGGGGACAGATACGCAGTATTTT. This encodes CASSMTGGTDTQYF.

V is TRBV6-6 and J is TRBJ1-2; tentative D call: TRBD1 (6 bases). The CDR3 runs to 14 residues. Germline V gives CDR1 MNHNY, CDR2 SVGAGI (reference sequence). Trimming took 7 bases from V and 3 from J, leaving 15 bases between them. This chain's CDR3 is CASNQGWVDYGYTF. The CDR3 coding sequence is TGTGCCAGCAATCAGGGGTGGGTCGACTATGGCTACACCTTC.

This clone was observed a single time. This chain connects TRBV19 to TRBJ1-1; the match to TRBD1 covers 7 bases. There are 16 residues in the CDR3. Germline lookup yields CDR1 LNHDA and CDR2 SQIVND (reference sequence). Losses at the gene ends were 6 bases for V and 0 bases for J; bases not matched to a gene: 10. The CDR3 is CASRLTGVKLNTEAFF. The CDR3 region has the DNA TGTGCCAGTAGACTCACAGGGGTCAAATTGAACACTGAAGCTTTCTTT.

This clone was seen a handful of times. This sequence joins TRBV24-1 and TRBJ2-5, with 9 positions matching TRBD2. V was clipped by 2 bases and J by 5 bases; unmatched bases: 5. Germline lookup yields CDR1 KGHDR and CDR2 SFDVKD. This CDR3 is built from 15 residues. This chain's CDR3 is CATSDSGTSRETQYF. Written as DNA, the CDR3 is TGTGCCACCAGTGATTCCGGGACTAGCAGGGAGACCCAGTACTTC.

V is TRBV7-9 and J is TRBJ2-5; 10 bases fit TRBD1. The CDR3 is 12 residues long. Looked up from germline, CDR1 is SEHNR and CDR2 is FQNEAQ (reference sequence). The ends lost 0 bases at V and 13 bases at J; junction bases unmatched: 2. The CDR3 DNA sequence: TGTGCCAGCAGCTTAGCGGACAGGGGGTTGTACTTC. It translates to CASSLADRGLYF.

This chain joins TRBV11-2 and TRBJ2-7, with D possibly matching TRBD2 (5 bases). V dropped 5 bases and J dropped 4 bases, with 6 bases sitting between them. Germline-derived CDR1 and CDR2 are SGHAT and FQNNGV. This CDR3 comprises 11 residues. The CDR3 spells CASSPGYEQYF. The CDR3 bases are TGTGCCAGCAGCCCGGGGTACGAGCAGTACTTC.

This chain joins TRBV5-4 and TRBJ2-5, with 8 bases that match TRBD2. With V trimmed by 3 bases and J by 6 bases, 22 bases remained unmatched. CDR3 length: 19 amino acids. CDR1 SGHNT and CDR2 YYREEE come from the germline V gene (reference sequence). CDR3 coding DNA: TGTGCCAGCAGCTCGACCCCTGGTAGTAGCGGGAAGAGCAGGAAGACCCAGTACTTC. Protein: CASSSTPGSSGKSRKTQYF. Based on the CDR3 plus reference TRBV5-4 and TRBJ2-5, the full variable domain is ETGVTQSPTHLIKTRGQQVTLRCSSQSGHNTVSWYQQALGQGPQFIFQYYREEENGRGNFPPRFSGLQFPNYSSELNVNALELDDSALYLCASSSTPGSSGKSRKTQYFGPGTRLLVL.

The V call is TRBV27, the J call TRBJ1-2; TRBD1 is a possible D gene (5 bases). CDR1 and CDR2 from the germline V gene are MNHEY and SMNVEV (reference sequence). V dropped 4 bases and J dropped 2 bases, with 8 bases sitting between them. The CDR3 totals 13 residues. CDR3 sequence reads: CASSSGGNYGYTF. The CDR3 DNA is TGTGCCAGCAGTTCCGGGGGAAACTATGGCTACACCTTC.

This clone was counted between two and nine times. The chain is built from TRBV7-2 and TRBJ2-2; a possible D gene is TRBD2 (5 bases). The CDR3 sequence is 13 residues long. Germline CDR1 reads SGHTA; CDR2 reads FQGNSA. Trimming cost V 7 bases and J 7 bases, with 13 bases left between them. This chain's CDR3 is CASKFPGGGELFF. The DNA for the CDR3 is TGTGCCAGCAAATTTCCTGGAGGCGGGGAGCTGTTTTTT.

This chain uses TRBV4-3 with TRBJ2-3; 13 bases match TRBD2. Germline assignment: CDR1 LGHNA and CDR2 YSLEER. V dropped 1 base and J dropped 6; count of bases not matched to a gene: 4. The CDR3 is 16 residues long. The CDR3 nucleotides are TGCGCCAGCAGCCAAGGACTAGCGGGAGGTAGGGATACGCAGTATTTT. The encoded protein is CASSQGLAGGRDTQYF.

The rearrangement joins TRBV5-1 to TRBJ2-6; D remains unclear. Per germline, CDR1 SGHRS and CDR2 YFSETQ. CDR3 length equals 11 residues. Trimming took 4 bases from V and 10 from J, leaving 6 bases between them. The CDR3 spells CASSPGNVLTF. CDR3 sequence (DNA): TGCGCCAGCAGCCCCGGTAACGTCCTGACTTTC.

This chain connects TRBV11-1 to TRBJ1-1; D is unresolved. The length of the CDR3 is 11 residues. In germline, CDR1 is SGHAT, CDR2 FQDESV (reference sequence). Trimming pared 8 bases from V and 3 bases from J, leaving 7 bases between. DNA for the CDR3: TGTGCCAGCCTCCGGGACACTGAAGCTTTCTTT. Translating gives CASLRDTEAFF. Supplemented by reference TRBV11-1 and TRBJ1-1, the full variable domain reads EAEVAQSPRYKITEKSQAVAFWCDPISGHATLYWYRQILGQGPELLVQFQDESVVDDSQLPKDRFSAERLKGVDSTLKIQPAELGDSAMYLCASLRDTEAFFGQGTRLTVV.

The chain recombines TRBV5-1 with TRBJ2-7; D is perhaps TRBD2 (5 bases). Germline V lookup: CDR1 SGHRS, CDR2 YFSETQ. Trimming removed 1 base at V and 5 bases at J, with 16 bases between. The CDR3 extends over 15 amino acids. CDR3 bases: TGCGCCAGCAGCTTGAGCGGACTTCTCTCTCACGAGCAGTACTTC. Amino acids: CASSLSGLLSHEQYF.

The CDR3 spells CASSKRDFYTGELFF. Written as DNA, the CDR3 is TGTGCCAGCAGCAAACGGGACTTCTACACCGGGGAGCTGTTTTTT. The gene calls are TRBV7-2 and TRBJ2-2, with a weak D call TRBD2 (6 bases). Germline values: CDR1 SGHTA, CDR2 FQGNSA. V dropped 5 bases and J dropped 3 bases, with 13 bases sitting between them. CDR3 length equals 15 residues.

The chain uses TRBV9 and TRBJ2-5; 9 bases align to TRBD2. After removal of 2 bases from V and 2 bases from J, the junction contained 4 bases not matched to a gene. The V gene's germline CDR1 is SGDLS and CDR2 YYNGEE. The CDR3 loop spans 15 amino acids. The CDR3: CASSVYSGGQETQYF. The CDR3 nucleotides are TGTGCCAGCAGCGTTTATAGCGGGGGTCAAGAGACCCAGTACTTC. Supplemented by reference TRBV9 and TRBJ2-5, the full variable domain reads DSGVTQTPKHLITATGQRVTLRCSPRSGDLSVYWYQQSLDQGLQFLIQYYNGEERAKGNILERFSAQQFPDLHSELNLSSLELGDSALYFCASSVYSGGQETQYFGPGTRLLVL.